The entry below describes one T cell receptor beta chain. Its binding antigen is unknown. Per-nucleotide qualities are absent, and no much larger clonotype sits a single base away. The roughly 39 donors, aged about 6 to 100 years, were systemically healthy Caucasian individuals from Russia. Ten milliliters of peripheral blood were drawn from each donor into EDTA-treated Vacutainer tubes. PBMCs were isolated by Ficoll-Paque density-gradient centrifugation, with at least 7 million obtained per sample. Total RNA was extracted from PBMCs with Trizol reagent, with at least 6 micrograms obtained per sample. The percentages of naive CD45RAhigh/CD27high T cells were determined by flow cytometry on a PBMC aliquot from every donor. Including the terminal cysteine and phenylalanine, the CDR3 comprises 14 residues. The sequence is cut down to CDR3 DNA, 42 bases in frame from base 1. The trim is 6 bases for V and 7 bases for J, with a gap of 21 bases between the germline ends. CDR1 and CDR2 are drawn from the germline V gene (reference sequence): DFQATT, SNEGSKA.

The sample is drawn from a study of blood T cells in healthy people across ages (dated by TCRdb to the mid-2010s). Study-wide context: In model experiments, template switching captured roughly one uniquely barcoded TCR beta cDNA molecule for every two T cells. The study measured age-related changes in TCR beta repertoire diversity using deep sequencing normalized with unique cDNA molecular identifiers. Four age groups were formed from the donors: young (average 16 years), middle-aged (approximately 40), aged (approximately 60) and long-lived (around 82). Donors of different ages were randomly distributed across sequencing lanes to avoid experimental bias. The study analyzed two additional independent replicas of 1 million unique cDNA reads from the same blood draw for two donors, one aged 18 to 29 and one aged 80 or older. Overall study outcomes, separate from this receptor: Bulk unsorted PBMC profiling prevented conclusive comparison of naive and antigen-experienced compartments. Total diversity estimates from one million sequenced T cells were considered lower bounds and underestimates. The long-lived group showed more naive CD4+ T cells, fewer expanded clones and increased TCR diversity than the aged group, suggesting age selection. Observed TCR beta diversity correlated strongly with the percentage of naive T cells measured by flow cytometry. Because the CMV infection status of the donors was unknown, age-related changes in expanded clonotypes may potentially have been confounded. As age increased, observed TCR beta diversity per million T cells dropped in a roughly linear way, and a significant reduction was already evident by age about 40.

Libraries were made using 5' RACE. Sequencing was performed on an Illumina HiSeq 2500. The second PCR ran for about 7 to 11 cycles and used a J-beta primer mix along with a sample-barcoded 5' primer. Each TCR beta cDNA molecule received a unique molecular identifier from a template-switch 5' adaptor carrying 12 random nucleotides. Each sample yielded at least 2.5 million CDR3-containing paired-end reads. First-strand cDNA was synthesized from all RNA with the Mint cDNA synthesis kit, primed by a TRBC-specific oligonucleotide. Following uracil-DNA glycosylase treatment, a first 18-cycle PCR with universal primers M1SS and BC2_uni_R was performed on all cDNA. As for the original processing: Each sample was normalized by randomly selecting 1 million high-quality reads, each carrying a distinct molecular identifier. Instead of being binned into consensus sequences, reads that shared molecular identifiers were thrown out. MiTCR, set to a Q25 quality threshold and the strictest error-elimination algorithm, was used for CDR3 identification, clonotype clustering and error correction. A nonparametric unseen species model with Euler transformation was used to estimate lower-bound total TCR beta diversity. TCRdb redid the processing of the public reads, applying fastp at Q25 and MiXCR, and retained in-frame beta chains. Rows are unified per CDR3 protein, each entry keeping the most common DNA and genes. V and J calls and clone size were set by TCRdb, not the authors. In this sample the table shows 1.5 million to 2 million distinct CDR3 sequences, 28% of which occur a single time. Around 7.7% of the sample is held by the ten biggest clonotypes.

The sequence was obtained from a woman aged 25 to 39 in good health. The sequenced material came from blood. In this chain, TRBV20-1 is recombined with TRBJ2-5; there is no confident call for the D gene. CDR3 loop: CSASPGLPPGTQYF. The nucleotide sequence reads as follows: TGCAGTGCCAGCCCGGGCCTCCCGCCGGGGACCCAGTACTTC.